Sequencing of this T cell receptor (beta chain) was carried out in a study of T cell responses to AZD1222 COVID-19 vaccine. The study, taken as a whole, reports: Among vaccine-associated CD4 TCRs, coverage spanned spike, with dominance at 160-218 and 743-854.

With 4 bases removed from V and 4 bases from J, the gap between germline ends came to 13 bases. The CDR3 is made up of 14 amino acids. The germline V gene has CDR1 SNHLY and CDR2 FYNNEI. The assay was immunoSEQ multiplex PCR, and TCRdb's table has in-frame clones only and misses some. The table shows 79,000 or so clones, with about 83% occurring only once. A word on this clone: What it binds is unknown.

This sequence originates from an adult who received the MenACWY meningococcal vaccine as a control. The sample here was peripheral blood, taken 28 days after the second dose of the MenACWY control vaccine. V is TRBV2 and J is TRBJ2-5; unclear D gene. The CDR3 reads CASSVGPPAETQYF. CDR3 nucleotides: TGTGCCAGCAGTGTCGGGCCTCCGGCAGAGACCCAGTACTTC. The entire variable domain, with the rest obtained from reference TRBV2 and TRBJ2-5, is as follows: EPEVTQTPSHQVTQMGQEVILRCVPISNHLYFYWYRQILGQKVEFLVSFYNNEISEKSEIFDDQFSVERPDGSNFTLKIRSTKLEDSAMYFCASSVGPPAETQYFGPGTRLLVL.